The table lists the clone carrying this TCR beta chain with a count of one. Antigen: not known. This CDR3 spans 12 amino acids. From germline, CDR1 is KGHSH and CDR2 LQKENI. Trimming removed 5 bases from V and 8 bases from J, with 10 bases in between. This record comes from a study of immune evolution from preneoplasia to lung adenocarcinoma. Findings of the study overall: Later-stage lesions appeared to have more T cells, more diversity, less clonality.

Libraries were prepared by immunoSEQ multiplex PCR; TCRdb keeps only in-frame clonotypes and omits some of them. This repertoire shows about 10,000 clones, roughly 70% found once; its top ten account for 29%. The sequenced material came from FFPE normal lung tissue adjacent to the tumor. The source is a person in their sixties with lung adenocarcinoma. Some clones in this sample may be carry-over from other donors' samples. The gene calls are TRBV18 and TRBJ1-5; D perhaps matches TRBD1 (6 bases). In nucleotides, the CDR3 is TGTGCCAGCTCAGGGGGGCGGGAGCCCCAGCATTTT. Translating gives CASSGGREPQHF.